This T cell receptor (beta chain) was observed in a study of OX40 agonist ivuxolimab in advanced cancers. Study-wide results and limits: Patients who responded partially at 0.1-3.0 mg/kg showed clonal expansion ranking among the lowest. With doses of 0.1 to 3.0 mg/kg, CD4+ and CD8+ blood T cells had undergone clonal expansion by week 6. Mean expanded clone counts were higher in CD8+ than CD4+ T cells.

A word on this clone: Its antigen remains unidentified.

On cycle 4 day 1 and cycle 7 day 1, as well as at baseline, blood was sampled. Germline V gene sequence: CDR1 LNHDA, CDR2 SQIVND (reference sequence). V was shortened by 7 bases and J by 7 bases, with 11 bases between the two germline ends. There are 12 residues in the CDR3. TCRdb's table, derived via immunoSEQ multiplex PCR, lists solely in-frame clones and lacks some. The sample shows 50,000 to 75,000 clones, under 95% of them seen only once. The input for sequencing was CD4+ or CD8+ T cells sorted from blood, taken in a trial of the OX40 agonist ivuxolimab. This chain links TRBV19 with TRBJ1-5; D gene uncertain. This receptor was identified in an adult with an advanced solid tumor such as melanoma, head and neck, liver or kidney cancer. The CDR3 nucleotides read TGTGCCAGTAAGGGTGACCAACAGCCCCAGCATTTT. Translating gives CASKGDQQPQHF.